These T cell receptor beta chains were read from a single sample in a study of T cells after yellow fever vaccination. TCRdb ran MiXCR on the 5' RACE reads and lists one entry per CDR3 protein. Counted here are some 670,000 distinct CDR3 sequences, over 9% occurring once; the ten biggest clones make up 15%. The sample in question was PBMCs, obtained on the day of the yellow fever booster vaccination. The receptors originated from a man aged 30-40 years who received the YFV17D yellow fever vaccine. The CDR3 runs from the conserved cysteine through the conserved F or W. Each record gives: clone size, J gene, V gene, D gene, CDR3 DNA, CDR3 protein. The D gene is left open where the match is weak. Clone size is stated in some rows and not others, as once, few, many or a class when expanded.

abundance: NA
j_gene: TRBJ2-5
v_gene: TRBV9
d_gene: NA
CDR3nt: TGTGCCAGCAGCGTCTTTGGGGGATCCCTCCAAGAGACCCAGTACTTC
CDR3aa: CASSVFGGSLQETQYF

abundance: NA
j_gene: TRBJ2-7
v_gene: TRBV6-1
d_gene: NA
CDR3nt: TGTGCCAGCAAGGTACCTTACGAGCAGTACTTC
CDR3aa: CASKVPYEQYF

abundance: NA
j_gene: TRBJ1-1
v_gene: TRBV5-1
d_gene: NA
CDR3nt: TGCGCCAGCAGCTTGGTGGAGGGGGTCCCTGAAGCTTTCTTT
CDR3aa: CASSLVEGVPEAFF

abundance: NA
j_gene: TRBJ1-1
v_gene: TRBV11-2
d_gene: NA
CDR3nt: TGTGCCAGCAGCTCCAACGTTGAAGCTTTCTTT
CDR3aa: CASSSNVEAFF

abundance: NA
j_gene: TRBJ2-3
v_gene: TRBV4-3
d_gene: TRBD1
CDR3nt: TGCGCCAGCAGCCAAGAAAAGGAAAGGGGGCGCGATACGCAGTATTTT
CDR3aa: CASSQEKERGRDTQYF

abundance: few
j_gene: TRBJ2-1
v_gene: TRBV29-1
d_gene: NA
CDR3nt: TGCAGCGTTGACAGGGCCGATGAGCAGTTCTTC
CDR3aa: CSVDRADEQFF

abundance: NA
j_gene: TRBJ2-1
v_gene: TRBV7-3
d_gene: TRBD2
CDR3nt: TGTGCCAGCAGCTTCCGGACTAGCGGGAGGGCCCTCCGTTCCTACAATGAGCAGTTCTTC
CDR3aa: CASSFRTSGRALRSYNEQFF

abundance: NA
j_gene: TRBJ2-3
v_gene: TRBV20-1
d_gene: NA
CDR3nt: TGCAGTGCGGGAGGAGTGGGGGAGCAGGGCACAGATACGCAGTATTTT
CDR3aa: CSAGGVGEQGTDTQYF

abundance: NA
j_gene: TRBJ2-3
v_gene: TRBV28
d_gene: NA
CDR3nt: TGTGCCAGCAGTTTAGTGTCTAGCATTGCAGATACGCAGTATTTT
CDR3aa: CASSLVSSIADTQYF

abundance: few
j_gene: TRBJ2-7
v_gene: TRBV20-1
d_gene: NA
CDR3nt: TGCAGTGCTAGACGACCGGGCGGCTACGAGCAGTACTTC
CDR3aa: CSARRPGGYEQYF

abundance: NA
j_gene: TRBJ2-7
v_gene: TRBV20-1
d_gene: TRBD1
CDR3nt: TGCAGTGCCCGTGAGGGGACAGGGGGTGACGAGCAGTACTTC
CDR3aa: CSAREGTGGDEQYF

abundance: few
j_gene: TRBJ2-7
v_gene: TRBV2
d_gene: TRBD1
CDR3nt: TGTGCCAGCATTTTACAGGGGATCGCCTACGAGCAGTACTTC
CDR3aa: CASILQGIAYEQYF

abundance: many
j_gene: TRBJ2-5
v_gene: TRBV12-3/TRBV12-4
d_gene: TRBD2
CDR3nt: TGTGCCAGCAGTCCCCGAGGGCGGGAGGTGGGAGAGACCCAGTACTTC
CDR3aa: CASSPRGREVGETQYF

abundance: NA
j_gene: TRBJ2-2
v_gene: TRBV19
d_gene: NA
CDR3nt: TGTGCCAGTAGTAAAACCCCGAGTGGCACGAACACCGGGGAGCTGTTTTTT
CDR3aa: CASSKTPSGTNTGELFF

abundance: NA
j_gene: TRBJ2-7
v_gene: TRBV20-1
d_gene: NA
CDR3nt: TGCAGTGCTAGACAGGGGAGCTCAGAGTACGAGCAGTACTTC
CDR3aa: CSARQGSSEYEQYF

abundance: once
j_gene: TRBJ2-2
v_gene: TRBV20-1
d_gene: NA
CDR3nt: TGCAGTGCCAAGAGGACAGCGAACACCGGGGAGCTGTTTTTT
CDR3aa: CSAKRTANTGELFF

abundance: few
j_gene: TRBJ2-5
v_gene: TRBV12-3/TRBV12-4
d_gene: TRBD1
CDR3nt: TGTGCCAGGAAAGACAGGGGGCAAGAGACCCAGTACTTC
CDR3aa: CARKDRGQETQYF

abundance: NA
j_gene: TRBJ2-5
v_gene: TRBV29-1
d_gene: NA
CDR3nt: TGCAGCGTTGTTGTGGGATCCAAAGAGACCCAGTACTTC
CDR3aa: CSVVVGSKETQYF

abundance: few
j_gene: TRBJ1-5
v_gene: TRBV15
d_gene: NA
CDR3nt: TGTGCCACCAGCAGGATAGGGAGCAATCAGCCCCAGCATTTT
CDR3aa: CATSRIGSNQPQHF

abundance: NA
j_gene: TRBJ2-7
v_gene: TRBV19
d_gene: NA
CDR3nt: TGTGCCAGTAGTATCGCCAGGGACTACGAGCAGTACTTC
CDR3aa: CASSIARDYEQYF

abundance: few
j_gene: TRBJ1-1
v_gene: TRBV3-1
d_gene: NA
CDR3nt: TGTGCCAGCAGCCAACGGACAGAGAACACTGAAGCTTTCTTT
CDR3aa: CASSQRTENTEAFF

abundance: NA
j_gene: TRBJ2-3
v_gene: TRBV29-1
d_gene: NA
CDR3nt: TGCAGCGTGAGGGACAGCACAGATACGCAGTATTTT
CDR3aa: CSVRDSTDTQYF

abundance: NA
j_gene: TRBJ2-7
v_gene: TRBV6-2/TRBV6-3
d_gene: NA
CDR3nt: TGTGCCAGCAATTACTTGGCGGGAAACCACTACGAGCAGTACTTC
CDR3aa: CASNYLAGNHYEQYF

abundance: NA
j_gene: TRBJ2-2
v_gene: TRBV24-1
d_gene: TRBD1
CDR3nt: TGTGCCACCAGTGTCCGGGACAGGGGGCCTAATGGGGAGCTGTTTTTT
CDR3aa: CATSVRDRGPNGELFF

abundance: many
j_gene: TRBJ2-5
v_gene: TRBV24-1
d_gene: NA
CDR3nt: TGTGCCACCAGTGAGGCCGGCGTAAAGTACTTC
CDR3aa: CATSEAGVKYF

abundance: NA
j_gene: TRBJ2-7
v_gene: TRBV12-3/TRBV12-4
d_gene: NA
CDR3nt: TGTGCCAGCAGCCATTTCTCCTACGAGCAGTACTTC
CDR3aa: CASSHFSYEQYF

abundance: many
j_gene: TRBJ2-3
v_gene: TRBV6-5
d_gene: NA
CDR3nt: TGTGCCAGCAGTTTGCCAGGGGGGGTGCAGTATTTT
CDR3aa: CASSLPGGVQYF

abundance: few
j_gene: TRBJ2-1
v_gene: TRBV2
d_gene: TRBD2
CDR3nt: TGTGCCAGCAGTGAATTAGCGGGAACCTACAATGAGCAGTTCTTC
CDR3aa: CASSELAGTYNEQFF

abundance: NA
j_gene: TRBJ2-1
v_gene: TRBV20-1
d_gene: NA
CDR3nt: TGCAGTGCCCCCAAAAACGTAGGCAGCAATGAGCAGTTCTTC
CDR3aa: CSAPKNVGSNEQFF

abundance: NA
j_gene: TRBJ1-4
v_gene: TRBV28
d_gene: NA
CDR3nt: TGTGCCAGCAGCGGCTGGGGGGCAACTAATGAAAAACTGTTTTTT
CDR3aa: CASSGWGATNEKLFF

abundance: few
j_gene: TRBJ2-2
v_gene: TRBV18
d_gene: NA
CDR3nt: TGTGCCAGCTCACATCGGCAGGAGAACACCGGGGAGCTGTTTTTT
CDR3aa: CASSHRQENTGELFF